The 11 T cell receptor beta chains below all came from one sample that was sequenced in a study of neoadjuvant nivolumab and ipilimumab in lung cancer. Profiling relied on immunoSEQ multiplex PCR, and the TCRdb table lists in-frame clones only, not all of them. The sample lists 8,500 to 10,000 clones, roughly three quarters occurring once. Sequencing used tumor tissue, obtained after neoadjuvant nivolumab, alone or with ipilimumab, at or shortly before surgery. The receptors derive from an adult with non-small cell lung cancer. Some clones in this sample may be carry-over from other donors' samples.

The genes are TRBV5-4 and TRBJ2-3; D remains ambiguous. CDR1 is SGHNT, CDR2 YYREEE, per germline (reference sequence). The CDR3 loop spans 15 amino acids. Trimming removed 4 bases at V and 3 bases at J, with 15 bases between. This chain's CDR3 is CASSPQTDGTDTQYF. In DNA, the CDR3 is TGTGCCAGCAGCCCCCAGACGGACGGGACAGATACGCAGTATTTT.

V and J are TRBV6-1 and TRBJ1-2; D gene uncertain. Trimming stripped 9 bases from V and 0 bases from J, with 5 bases between. Germline CDR1 reads MNHNS; CDR2 reads SASEGT. This CDR3 has 11 amino acids. CDR3 in DNA: TGTGCCAGTGGTGCTAACTATGGCTACACCTTC. Translating it yields CASGANYGYTF.

The genes are TRBV5-4 and TRBJ2-3; tentatively, D is TRBD2 (5 bases). This CDR3 is 15 amino acids long. V was pared by 0 bases and J by 4 bases, with 12 bases between. Germline CDR1 reads SGHNT; CDR2 reads YYREEE (reference sequence). CDR3 region: CASSLGLPGADTQYF. The DNA of the CDR3 is TGTGCCAGCAGCTTGGGTCTACCCGGGGCAGATACGCAGTATTTT. The variable domain in full, completed from reference TRBV5-4 and TRBJ2-3, reads ETGVTQSPTHLIKTRGQQVTLRCSSQSGHNTVSWYQQALGQGPQFIFQYYREEENGRGNFPPRFSGLQFPNYSSELNVNALELDDSALYLCASSLGLPGADTQYFGPGTRLTVL.

V gene TRBV7-9 combines with J gene TRBJ2-1; perhaps TRBD1 as D (5 bases). In germline, CDR1 is SEHNR, CDR2 FQNEAQ (reference sequence). The CDR3 contains 13 residues. The V end was cut by 6 bases, the J end by 8 bases, with 14 bases between. The CDR3 DNA reads TGTGCCAGCAGTCATAATCAGGGTTATGAGCAGTTCTTC. This codes for CASSHNQGYEQFF.

The genes are TRBV5-6 and TRBJ2-7; D gene uncertain. The germline V and J ends were trimmed by 4 bases and 0 bases, with 5 bases remaining between them. The V gene's germline CDR1 is SGHDT and CDR2 YYEEEE. The CDR3 is 12 amino acids. In DNA form, the CDR3 reads TGTGCCAGCAGCCTCAACTCCTACGAGCAGTACTTC. The encoded protein is CASSLNSYEQYF.

The V call is TRBV5-6, the J call TRBJ2-2; D might be TRBD1 or TRBD2, each matching 5 bases. Trimming removed 6 bases at V and 1 base at J, with 16 bases between. In germline, CDR1 is SGHDT, CDR2 YYEEEE. The CDR3 is 16 amino acids. CDR3: CASIPGARGNTGELFF. The DNA of the CDR3 is TGTGCCAGCATCCCCGGGGCAAGGGGGAACACCGGGGAGCTGTTTTTT.

The chain couples TRBV7-3 to TRBJ1-5; D is ambiguous. Germline assignment: CDR1 SGHTA and CDR2 FQGTGA. The CDR3 sequence is 18 residues long. Trimming removed 5 bases at V and 4 bases at J, with 24 bases between. CDR3 bases: TGTGCCAGCAGCGACGGAACATTTCTTAGGTGGGAAAATCAGCCCCAGCATTTT. It specifies CASSDGTFLRWENQPQHF.

The CDR3 region has the DNA TGTGCCTCCCGGGGGTCCTACAATGAGCAGTTCTTC. Residues: CASRGSYNEQFF. The chain links TRBV28 to TRBJ2-1, with D tentatively TRBD2 (6 bases). The V and J ends lost 11 bases and 1 base respectively, with 9 bases between them. Germline CDR1 reads MDHEN; CDR2 reads SYDVKM. CDR3 length: 12 amino acids.

V gene TRBV11-2 combines with J gene TRBJ1-6; D not resolved. The germline V gene has CDR1 SGHAT and CDR2 FQNNGV. This CDR3 has 15 residues. With 5 bases removed from V and 8 bases from J, the gap between germline ends came to 16 bases. DNA for the CDR3: TGTGCCAGCAGCCCACTGACCCACGGAGATTCACCCCTCCACTTT. This sequence encodes CASSPLTHGDSPLHF.

By sample share, this clone is medium-sized. The chain carries TRBV9 and TRBJ2-5; 8 nucleotides align to TRBD2. Germline V gene sequence: CDR1 SGDLS, CDR2 YYNGEE. The CDR3 is 15 residues long. The V segment lost 0 bases and the J segment 4 bases; nucleotides outside the gene matches: 5. CDR3 residues: CASSVGNGRAETQYF. Here the CDR3 DNA reads TGTGCCAGCAGCGTAGGGAACGGGAGGGCAGAGACCCAGTACTTC.

The table lists this clone with a count of one. The chain has TRBV4-1 and TRBJ1-2; D not resolved. Trimming shortened V by 1 base and J by 1 base, and 7 bases separated the two germline ends. The CDR3 extends over 14 amino acids. CDR1 is MGHRA and CDR2 is YSYEKL in the germline V gene. The CDR3, as DNA: TGCGCCAGCAGCCAAGCCCCTTATAACTATGGCTACACCTTC. This sequence encodes CASSQAPYNYGYTF.